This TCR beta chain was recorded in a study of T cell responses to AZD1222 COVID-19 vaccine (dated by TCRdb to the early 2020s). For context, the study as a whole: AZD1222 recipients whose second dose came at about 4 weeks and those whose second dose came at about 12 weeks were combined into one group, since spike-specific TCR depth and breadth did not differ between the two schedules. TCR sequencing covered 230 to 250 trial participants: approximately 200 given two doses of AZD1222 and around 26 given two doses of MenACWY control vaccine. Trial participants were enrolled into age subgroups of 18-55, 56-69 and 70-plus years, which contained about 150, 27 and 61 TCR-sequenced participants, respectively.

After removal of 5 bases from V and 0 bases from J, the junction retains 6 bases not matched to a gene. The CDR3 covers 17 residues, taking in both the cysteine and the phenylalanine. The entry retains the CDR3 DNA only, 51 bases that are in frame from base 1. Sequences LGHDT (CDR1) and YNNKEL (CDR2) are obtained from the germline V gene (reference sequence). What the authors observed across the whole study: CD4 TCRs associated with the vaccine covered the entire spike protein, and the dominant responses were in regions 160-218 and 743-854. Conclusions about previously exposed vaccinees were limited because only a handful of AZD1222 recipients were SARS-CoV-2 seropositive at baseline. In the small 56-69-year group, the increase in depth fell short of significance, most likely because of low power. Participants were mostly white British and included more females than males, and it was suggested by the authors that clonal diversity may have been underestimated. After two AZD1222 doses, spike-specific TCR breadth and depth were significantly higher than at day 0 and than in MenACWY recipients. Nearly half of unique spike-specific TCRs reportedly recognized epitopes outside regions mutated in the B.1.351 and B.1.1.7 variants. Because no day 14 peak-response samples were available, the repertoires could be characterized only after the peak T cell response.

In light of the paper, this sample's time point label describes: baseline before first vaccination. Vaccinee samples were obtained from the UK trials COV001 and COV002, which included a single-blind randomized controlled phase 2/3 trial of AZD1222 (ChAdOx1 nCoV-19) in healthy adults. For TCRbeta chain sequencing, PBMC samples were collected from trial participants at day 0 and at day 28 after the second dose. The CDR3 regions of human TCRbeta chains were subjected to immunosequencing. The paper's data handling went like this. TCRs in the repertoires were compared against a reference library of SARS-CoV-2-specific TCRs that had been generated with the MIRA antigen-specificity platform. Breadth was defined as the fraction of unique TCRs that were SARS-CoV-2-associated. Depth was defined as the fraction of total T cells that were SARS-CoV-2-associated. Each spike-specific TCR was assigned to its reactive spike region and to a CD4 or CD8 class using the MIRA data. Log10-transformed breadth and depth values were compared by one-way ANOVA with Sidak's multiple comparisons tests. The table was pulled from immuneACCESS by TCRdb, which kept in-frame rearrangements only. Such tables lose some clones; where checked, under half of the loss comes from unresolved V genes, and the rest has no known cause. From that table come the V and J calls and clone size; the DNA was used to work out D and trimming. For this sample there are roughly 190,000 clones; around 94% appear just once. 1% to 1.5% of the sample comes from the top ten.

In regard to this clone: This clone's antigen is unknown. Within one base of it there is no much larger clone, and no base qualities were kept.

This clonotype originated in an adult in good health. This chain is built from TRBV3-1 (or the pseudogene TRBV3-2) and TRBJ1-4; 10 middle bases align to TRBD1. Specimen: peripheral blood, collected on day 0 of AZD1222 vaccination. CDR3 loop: CASSYGTGVSTNEKLFF. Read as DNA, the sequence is TGTGCCAGCAGCTACGGGACAGGGGTTTCAACTAATGAAAAACTGTTTTTT.